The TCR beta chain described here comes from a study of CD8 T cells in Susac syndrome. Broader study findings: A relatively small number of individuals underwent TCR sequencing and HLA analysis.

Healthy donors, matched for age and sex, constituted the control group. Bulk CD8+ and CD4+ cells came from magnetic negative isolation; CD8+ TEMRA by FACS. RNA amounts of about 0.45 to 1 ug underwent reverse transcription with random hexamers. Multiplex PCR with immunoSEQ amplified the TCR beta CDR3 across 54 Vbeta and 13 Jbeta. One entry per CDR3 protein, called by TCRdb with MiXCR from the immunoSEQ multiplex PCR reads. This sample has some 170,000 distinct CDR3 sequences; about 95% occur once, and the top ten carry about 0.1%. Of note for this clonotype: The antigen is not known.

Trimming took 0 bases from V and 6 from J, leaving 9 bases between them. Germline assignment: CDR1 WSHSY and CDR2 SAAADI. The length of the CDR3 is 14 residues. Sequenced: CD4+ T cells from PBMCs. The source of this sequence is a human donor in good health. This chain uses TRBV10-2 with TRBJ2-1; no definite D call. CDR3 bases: TGCGCCAGCAGTGAGTCGAGCCGCGGCAATGAGCAGTTCTTC. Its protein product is CASSESSRGNEQFF.